The 5 T cell receptor beta chains below all came from one sample that was sequenced in a study of shared clonotypes between healthy human individuals. Clones were sequenced by immunoSEQ multiplex PCR, and TCRdb holds only the in-frame ones, with some missing. The sample records 600,000 to 750,000 clones, about two thirds being singletons. What was sequenced was memory CD4+ T cells sorted from blood. Documented subset: CD45RA-negative fraction. These receptors were collected from a woman aged 30 to 39 in good health.

V and J are TRBV27 and TRBJ2-7; D possibly uses TRBD1 or TRBD2 (6 bases each). The germline V gene encodes CDR1 MNHEY and CDR2 SMNVEV (reference sequence). With 2 bases removed from V and 0 bases from J, the gap between germline ends came to 14 bases. CDR3 length: 16 amino acids. This CDR3 reads CASSLLRGDVSYEQYF. CDR3 in DNA: TGTGCCAGCAGTTTACTTAGGGGGGACGTCTCCTACGAGCAGTACTTC.

The chain is built from TRBV5-1 and TRBJ2-2; tentatively, D is TRBD1 (5 bases). The V gene's germline CDR1 is SGHRS and CDR2 YFSETQ. Trimming removed 0 bases from V and 7 bases from J, with 10 bases in between. CDR3 length: 14 residues. CDR3 region: CASSLGRVVGELFF. Here the CDR3 DNA reads TGCGCCAGCAGCTTGGGCAGGGTAGTCGGGGAGCTGTTTTTT.

The V gene is TRBV4-1, the J gene TRBJ2-1, with a weak D call TRBD1 (7 bases). CDR1 and CDR2 from the germline V gene are MGHRA and YSYEKL. Trimming removed 3 bases at V and 7 bases at J, with 16 bases between. The CDR3 length is 15 residues. The DNA of the CDR3 is TGCGCCAGCAGCCAGATGGAGACAGGGAGGAATGAGCAGTTCTTC. The encoded protein is CASSQMETGRNEQFF.

This chain connects TRBV7-9 to TRBJ1-1; D is undetermined. Trimming removed 1 base at V and 3 bases at J, with 9 bases between. CDR1 and CDR2 (germline): SEHNR, FQNEAQ (reference sequence). The CDR3 extends over 14 amino acids. The CDR3 region has the DNA TGTGCCAGCAGCTTAGTTTCCGGGCACACTGAAGCTTTCTTT. As protein: CASSLVSGHTEAFF.

V gene TRBV25-1 combines with J gene TRBJ2-7; 8 nucleotides align to TRBD2. Germline loops: CDR1 MGHDK, CDR2 SYGVNS. This CDR3 comprises 13 residues. V was pared by 5 bases and J by 5 bases, with 5 bases of the junction left unmatched. The CDR3 DNA follows: TGTGCCAGCAGTTTTGGGACTAGTAACGAGCAGTACTTC. Translating gives CASSFGTSNEQYF.